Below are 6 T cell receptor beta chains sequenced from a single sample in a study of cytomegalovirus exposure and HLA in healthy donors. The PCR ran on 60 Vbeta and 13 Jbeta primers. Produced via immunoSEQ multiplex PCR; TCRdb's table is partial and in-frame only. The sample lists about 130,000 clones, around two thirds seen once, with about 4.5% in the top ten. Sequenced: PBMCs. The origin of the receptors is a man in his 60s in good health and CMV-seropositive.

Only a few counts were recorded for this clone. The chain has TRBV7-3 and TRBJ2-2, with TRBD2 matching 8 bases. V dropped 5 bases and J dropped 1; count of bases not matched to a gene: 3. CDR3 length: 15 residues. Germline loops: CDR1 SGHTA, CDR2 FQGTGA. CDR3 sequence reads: CASSAGRVNTGELFF. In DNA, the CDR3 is TGTGCCAGCAGCGCCGGGAGGGTGAACACCGGGGAGCTGTTTTTT.

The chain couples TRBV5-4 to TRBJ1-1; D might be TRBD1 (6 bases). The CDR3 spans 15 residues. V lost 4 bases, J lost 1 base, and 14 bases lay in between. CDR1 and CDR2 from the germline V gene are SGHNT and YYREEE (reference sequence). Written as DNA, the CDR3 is TGTGCCAGCAGCCCCGATATGACAGGGAACACTGAAGCTTTCTTT. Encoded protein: CASSPDMTGNTEAFF.

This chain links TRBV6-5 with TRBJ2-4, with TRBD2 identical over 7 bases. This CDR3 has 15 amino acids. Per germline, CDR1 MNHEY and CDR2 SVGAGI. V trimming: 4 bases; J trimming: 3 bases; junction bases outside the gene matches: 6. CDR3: CASSWSGEGKNIQYF. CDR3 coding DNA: TGTGCCAGCAGTTGGAGCGGGGAAGGCAAAAACATTCAGTACTTC.

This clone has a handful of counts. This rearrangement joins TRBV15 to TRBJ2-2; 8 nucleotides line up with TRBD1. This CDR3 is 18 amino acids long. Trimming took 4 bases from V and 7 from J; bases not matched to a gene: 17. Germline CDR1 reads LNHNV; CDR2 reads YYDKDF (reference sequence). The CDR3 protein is CATSTHPTGEYSIGELFF. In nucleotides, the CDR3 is TGTGCCACCAGCACACACCCGACAGGGGAGTATTCCATCGGGGAGCTGTTTTTT.

CDR3 DNA sequence: TGTGCCAGCAGCTTGAAATTAGGGACAGGGGAATATCAGCCCCAGCATTTT. This translates into CASSLKLGTGEYQPQHF. This rearrangement joins TRBV5-5 to TRBJ1-5; 10 bases align to TRBD1. Trimming took 1 base from V and 5 from J; bases not matched to a gene: 9. Germline CDR1 reads SGHKS; CDR2 reads YYEKEE (reference sequence). CDR3 size: 17 residues.

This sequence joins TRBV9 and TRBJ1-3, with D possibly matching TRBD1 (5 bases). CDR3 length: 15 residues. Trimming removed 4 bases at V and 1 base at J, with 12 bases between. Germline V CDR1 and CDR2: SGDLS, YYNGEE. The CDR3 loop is CASSFSGRSGNTIYF. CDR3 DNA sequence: TGTGCCAGCAGCTTTTCAGGGAGGTCTGGAAACACCATATATTTT.